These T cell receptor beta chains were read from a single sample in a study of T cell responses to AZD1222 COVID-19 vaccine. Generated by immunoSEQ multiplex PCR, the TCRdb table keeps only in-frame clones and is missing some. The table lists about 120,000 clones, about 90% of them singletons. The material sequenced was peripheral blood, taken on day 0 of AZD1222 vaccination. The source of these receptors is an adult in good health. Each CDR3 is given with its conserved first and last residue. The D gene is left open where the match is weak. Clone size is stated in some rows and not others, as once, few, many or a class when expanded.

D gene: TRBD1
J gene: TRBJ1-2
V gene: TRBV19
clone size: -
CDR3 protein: CASSSIGQGGIYGYTF
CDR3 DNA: TGTGCCAGTAGCTCCATCGGCCAGGGGGGAATCTATGGCTACACCTTC

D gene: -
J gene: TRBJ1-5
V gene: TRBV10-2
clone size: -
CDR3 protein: CASSESKNQPQHF
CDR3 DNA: TGCGCCAGCAGTGAGTCGAAAAATCAGCCCCAGCATTTT

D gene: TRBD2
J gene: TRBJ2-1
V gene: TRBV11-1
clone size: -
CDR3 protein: CASSAPTSGPNEQFF
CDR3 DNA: TGTGCCAGCAGCGCACCCACTAGCGGCCCCAATGAGCAGTTCTTC

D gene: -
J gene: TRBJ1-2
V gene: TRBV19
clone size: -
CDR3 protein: CASKVGSPTAGYTF
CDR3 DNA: TGTGCCAGTAAGGTGGGAAGCCCAACGGCAGGCTACACCTTC

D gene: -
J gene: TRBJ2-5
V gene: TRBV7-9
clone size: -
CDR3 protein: CASSPGASLGETQYF
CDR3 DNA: TGTGCCAGCAGCCCAGGGGCTAGTTTGGGAGAGACCCAGTACTTC

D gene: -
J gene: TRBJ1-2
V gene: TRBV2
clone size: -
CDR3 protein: CASSELGRELGGYTF
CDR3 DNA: TGTGCCAGCAGTGAACTTGGCAGGGAATTGGGGGGCTACACCTTC

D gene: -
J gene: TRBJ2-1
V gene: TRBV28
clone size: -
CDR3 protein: CASSFRFEQFF
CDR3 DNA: TGTGCCAGCAGTTTTAGGTTTGAGCAGTTCTTC

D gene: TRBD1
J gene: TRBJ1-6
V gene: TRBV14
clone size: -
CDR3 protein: CASSRPTGDMRSYNSPLHF
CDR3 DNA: TGTGCCAGCAGCCGCCCGACAGGGGATATGAGATCCTATAATTCACCCCTCCACTTT

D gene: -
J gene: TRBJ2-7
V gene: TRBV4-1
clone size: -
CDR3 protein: CASSPTLEGWVGEQYF
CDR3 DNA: TGCGCCAGCAGCCCAACCTTAGAAGGGTGGGTAGGCGAGCAGTACTTC

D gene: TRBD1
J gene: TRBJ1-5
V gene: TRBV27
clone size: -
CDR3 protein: CASSSTGDGNQPQHF
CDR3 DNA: TGTGCCAGCAGTTCCACAGGGGACGGCAATCAGCCCCAGCATTTT

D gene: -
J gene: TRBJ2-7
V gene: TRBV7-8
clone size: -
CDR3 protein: CASSFLSGSSYEQYF
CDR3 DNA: TGTGCCAGCAGCTTCCTGTCGGGGAGCTCCTACGAGCAGTACTTC

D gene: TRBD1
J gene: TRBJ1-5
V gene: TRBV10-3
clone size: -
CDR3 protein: CAIRNPGTGDQPQHF
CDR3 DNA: TGTGCCATCAGGAACCCCGGGACAGGGGATCAGCCCCAGCATTTT

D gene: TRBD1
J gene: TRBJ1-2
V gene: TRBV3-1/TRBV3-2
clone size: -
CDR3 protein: CASSLFGQGGYGYTF
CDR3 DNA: TGTGCCAGCAGCCTATTTGGACAGGGTGGTTATGGCTACACCTTC

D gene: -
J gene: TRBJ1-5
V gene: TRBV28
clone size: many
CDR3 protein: CASSLGRSNQPQHF
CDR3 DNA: TGTGCCAGCAGTTTGGGGAGGAGTAATCAGCCCCAGCATTTT

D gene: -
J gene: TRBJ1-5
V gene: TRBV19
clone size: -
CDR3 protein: CASTSTAMSNQPQHF
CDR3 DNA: TGTGCCAGTACCTCGACCGCTATGAGCAATCAGCCCCAGCATTTT

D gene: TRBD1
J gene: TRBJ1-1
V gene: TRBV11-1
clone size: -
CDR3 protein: CASSLDRGRTEAFF
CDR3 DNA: TGTGCCAGCAGCTTAGACAGGGGCCGGACTGAAGCTTTCTTT

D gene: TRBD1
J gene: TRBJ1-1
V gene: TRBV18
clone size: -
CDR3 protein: CASSPDRLWSAFF
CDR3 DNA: TGTGCCAGCTCACCGGACAGGCTTTGGTCAGCTTTCTTT

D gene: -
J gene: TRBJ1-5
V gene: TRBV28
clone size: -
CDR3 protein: CASSPGGNQPQHF
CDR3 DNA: TGTGCCAGCAGCCCGGGGGGGAATCAGCCCCAGCATTTT

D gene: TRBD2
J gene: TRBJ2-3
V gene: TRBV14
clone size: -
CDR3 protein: CASSQGKGLAVSTDTQYF
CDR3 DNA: TGTGCCAGCAGCCAAGGTAAAGGACTAGCGGTTAGCACAGATACGCAGTATTTT

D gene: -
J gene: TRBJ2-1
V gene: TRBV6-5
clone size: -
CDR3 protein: CASSFGQSYNEQFF
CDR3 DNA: TGTGCCAGCAGTTTTGGACAATCCTACAATGAGCAGTTCTTC

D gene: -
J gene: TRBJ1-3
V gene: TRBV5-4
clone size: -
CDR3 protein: CASSLGGGTYSGNTIYF
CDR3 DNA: TGTGCCAGCAGCTTGGGGGGCGGCACCTACTCTGGAAACACCATATATTTT

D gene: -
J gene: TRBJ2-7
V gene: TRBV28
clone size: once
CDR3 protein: CASRRTLGYEQYF
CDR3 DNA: TGTGCCAGCAGGCGTACTCTGGGCTACGAGCAGTACTTC

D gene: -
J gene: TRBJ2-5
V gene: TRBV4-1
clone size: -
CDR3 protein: CASSPGLQETQYF
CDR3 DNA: TGCGCCAGCAGCCCGGGACTTCAAGAGACCCAGTACTTC

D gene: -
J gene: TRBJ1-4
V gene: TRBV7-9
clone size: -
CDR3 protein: CASSPPYTTNEKLFF
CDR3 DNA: TGTGCCAGCAGCCCCCCTTACACCACTAATGAAAAACTGTTTTTT

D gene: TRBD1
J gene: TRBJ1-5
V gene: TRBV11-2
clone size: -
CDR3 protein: CASSLTDRGQPQHF
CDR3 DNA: TGTGCCAGCAGCTTGACGGACAGGGGTCAGCCCCAGCATTTT

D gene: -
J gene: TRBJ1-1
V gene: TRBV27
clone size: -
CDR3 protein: CASSLGTGTEAFF
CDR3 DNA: TGTGCCAGCAGTTTAGGCACAGGCACTGAAGCTTTCTTT

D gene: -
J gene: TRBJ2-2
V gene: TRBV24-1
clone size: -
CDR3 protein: CATGGNTGELFF
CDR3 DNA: TGTGCCACCGGGGGGAACACCGGGGAGCTGTTTTTT

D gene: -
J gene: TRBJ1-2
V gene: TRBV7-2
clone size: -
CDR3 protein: CASSLGQTYYGYTF
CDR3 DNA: TGTGCCAGCAGCCTTGGACAGACATATTATGGCTACACCTTC

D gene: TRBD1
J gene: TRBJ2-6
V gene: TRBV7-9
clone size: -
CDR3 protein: CASNKDRAGANVLTF
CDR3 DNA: TGTGCCAGCAACAAGGACAGGGCGGGGGCCAACGTCCTGACTTTC

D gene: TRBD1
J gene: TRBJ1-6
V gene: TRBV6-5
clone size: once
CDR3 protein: CASSRDRGNSPLHF
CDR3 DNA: TGTGCCAGCAGCCGAGACAGGGGTAATTCACCCCTCCACTTT

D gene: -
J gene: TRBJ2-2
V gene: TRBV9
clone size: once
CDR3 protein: CASSVGGTDTGELFF
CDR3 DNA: TGTGCCAGCAGCGTAGGAGGGACCGACACCGGGGAGCTGTTTTTT

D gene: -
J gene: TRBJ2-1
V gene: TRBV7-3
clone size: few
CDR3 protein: CASSLGGRSDEQFF
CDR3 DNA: TGTGCCAGCAGCTTAGGTGGGAGGTCCGATGAGCAGTTCTTC

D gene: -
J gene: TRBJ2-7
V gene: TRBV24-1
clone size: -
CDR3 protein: CATSGTGTRYYEQYF
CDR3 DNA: TGTGCCACCAGTGGAACCGGGACACGGTATTACGAGCAGTACTTC

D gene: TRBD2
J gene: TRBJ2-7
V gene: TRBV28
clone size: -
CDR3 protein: CASSVGVAGGYEQYF
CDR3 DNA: TGTGCCAGCAGTGTTGGGGTAGCGGGAGGGTACGAGCAGTACTTC

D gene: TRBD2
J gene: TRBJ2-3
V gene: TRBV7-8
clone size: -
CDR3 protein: CASSVGTSGGPARDTQYF
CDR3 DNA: TGTGCCAGCAGCGTAGGGACTAGCGGGGGGCCTGCCAGAGATACGCAGTATTTT

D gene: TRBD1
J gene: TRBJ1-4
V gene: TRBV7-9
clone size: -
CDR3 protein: CASSSQGATNEKLFF
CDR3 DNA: TGTGCCAGCAGCTCTCAGGGGGCAACTAATGAAAAACTGTTTTTT

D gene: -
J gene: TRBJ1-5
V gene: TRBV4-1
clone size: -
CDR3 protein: CASSLNLQGGQPQHF
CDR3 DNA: TGCGCCAGCAGCCTGAATTTGCAGGGAGGCCAGCCCCAGCATTTT

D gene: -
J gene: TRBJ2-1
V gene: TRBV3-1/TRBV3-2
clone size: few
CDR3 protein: CASSQEQAGGGYNEQFF
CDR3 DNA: TGTGCCAGCAGCCAAGAGCAGGCCGGAGGGGGATACAATGAGCAGTTCTTC

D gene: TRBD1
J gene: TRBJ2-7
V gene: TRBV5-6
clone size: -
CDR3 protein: CASSPPSTGVDEQYF
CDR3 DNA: TGTGCCAGCAGCCCACCCTCGACAGGGGTGGACGAGCAGTACTTC

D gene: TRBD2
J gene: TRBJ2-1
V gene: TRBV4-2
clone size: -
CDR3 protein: CASSPRLAGEGDEQFF
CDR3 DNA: TGTGCCAGCAGCCCCCGACTAGCCGGGGAAGGCGATGAGCAGTTCTTC

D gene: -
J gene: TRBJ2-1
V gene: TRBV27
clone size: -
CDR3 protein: CASSLSVGESSYNEQFF
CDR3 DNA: TGTGCCAGCAGTTTATCGGTGGGGGAGAGCTCCTACAATGAGCAGTTCTTC

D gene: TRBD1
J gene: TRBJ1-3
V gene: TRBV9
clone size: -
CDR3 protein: CASSARTGSNTIYF
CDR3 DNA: TGTGCCAGCAGCGCCCGGACAGGGTCAAACACCATATATTTT

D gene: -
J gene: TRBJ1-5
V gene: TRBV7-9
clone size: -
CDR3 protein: CASSLGDQPQHF
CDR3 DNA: TGTGCCAGCAGCTTGGGGGATCAGCCCCAGCATTTT

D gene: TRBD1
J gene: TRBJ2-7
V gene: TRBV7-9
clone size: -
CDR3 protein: CASSQDRVDEQYF
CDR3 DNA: TGTGCCAGCAGCCAGGACAGGGTCGACGAGCAGTACTTC

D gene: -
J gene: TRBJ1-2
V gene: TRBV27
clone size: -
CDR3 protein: CASSLRPSGTGFHGYTF
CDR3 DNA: TGTGCCAGCAGTTTACGACCCAGCGGGACGGGTTTCCATGGCTACACCTTC

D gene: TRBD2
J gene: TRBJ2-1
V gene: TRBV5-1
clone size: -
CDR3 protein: CASSLAGTSGSYSYNEQFF
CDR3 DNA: TGCGCCAGCAGCCTGGCCGGGACTAGCGGGAGCTATTCCTACAATGAGCAGTTCTTC

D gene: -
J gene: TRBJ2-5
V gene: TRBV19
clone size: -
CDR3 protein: CASSMPGETQYF
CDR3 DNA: TGTGCCAGTAGTATGCCCGGGGAGACCCAGTACTTC

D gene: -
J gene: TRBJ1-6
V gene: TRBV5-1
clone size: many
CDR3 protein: CASSSSAGSSYNSPLHF
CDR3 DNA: TGCGCCAGCAGCTCGAGCGCAGGGAGCTCCTATAATTCACCCCTCCACTTT

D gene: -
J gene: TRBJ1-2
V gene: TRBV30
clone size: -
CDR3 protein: CAFPGPRGYTF
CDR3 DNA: TGTGCCTTCCCGGGTCCACGGGGCTACACCTTC

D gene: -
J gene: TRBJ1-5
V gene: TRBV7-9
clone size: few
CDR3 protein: CASSPGQRSNQPQHF
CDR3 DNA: TGTGCCAGCAGCCCAGGACAGCGAAGCAATCAGCCCCAGCATTTT